These 27 T cell receptor beta chains were sequenced from one sample in a study of post-analysis software for immune sequencing data. General observations from the study: TRBV5-6, TRBV5-1 and TRBV20-1 were among about 5 TRBV segments more frequent in patients than controls.

Their antigen targets remain unknown. Each TCR beta cDNA library carried unique molecular identifiers. Via MiXCR, TCRdb re-called the PCR reads, giving one row per CDR3 protein. The sample carries more than 450,000 distinct CDR3 sequences, around a third recorded once. The specimen was blood. These receptors all stem from a girl aged 2 to 17 with multiple sclerosis.

The sample holds a few counts of this clonotype. The genes are TRBV4-1 and TRBJ2-5; no reliable D call. V was clipped by 2 bases and J by 2 bases, with 6 bases between them. This CDR3 has 13 amino acids. Germline V gene lookup returns CDR1 MGHRA and CDR2 YSYEKL. DNA of the CDR3: TGCGCCAGCAGCCAATGGGTACAAGAGACCCAGTACTTC. It specifies CASSQWVQETQYF.

This clonotype has more than one count but fewer than ten. The chain recombines TRBV11-2 with TRBJ2-5; D remains ambiguous. The CDR3 has 12 amino acids. Germline V gene lookup returns CDR1 SGHAT and CDR2 FQNNGV. Trimming shortened V by 4 bases and J by 1 base, and 4 bases separated the two germline ends. CDR3 residues: CASSSFQETQYF. CDR3 coding DNA: TGTGCCAGCAGCTCCTTCCAAGAGACCCAGTACTTC.

The CDR3 is CASSPPRTGKNIQYF. DNA of the CDR3: TGTGCCAGCAGTCCTCCCCGGACGGGAAAAAACATTCAGTACTTC. This chain uses TRBV6-5 with TRBJ2-4, with D tentatively TRBD2 (5 bases). Germline lookup yields CDR1 MNHEY and CDR2 SVGAGI. Trimming shortened V by 5 bases and J by 4 bases, and 15 bases separated the two germline ends. The CDR3 has 15 residues.

This clonotype has a count of ten or more. CDR3 DNA: TGTGCCACCAGCAGAGATAGGGGCGAGCAGTACTTC. This encodes CATSRDRGEQYF. This rearrangement joins TRBV15 to TRBJ2-7, with TRBD1 as a possible D gene (5 bases). V was cut by 0 bases and J by 6 bases, with 6 bases left in between. Germline lookup yields CDR1 LNHNV and CDR2 YYDKDF (reference sequence). The CDR3 covers 12 residues.

The chain combines TRBV6-5 with TRBJ1-5, with a weak D call TRBD1 (6 bases). The CDR3 sequence is 14 residues long. V was clipped by 5 bases and J by 5 bases, with 13 bases between them. Germline loops: CDR1 MNHEY, CDR2 SVGAGI. CDR3 sequence reads: CASSSRGGDQPQHF. The CDR3 DNA is TGTGCCAGCAGTAGTCGGGGGGGCGATCAGCCCCAGCATTTT.

The chain joins TRBV20-1 to TRBJ2-4; weak D call: TRBD2 (6 bases). This CDR3 comprises 17 residues. CDR1 and CDR2 from the germline V gene are DFQATT and SNEGSKA (reference sequence). V lost 6 bases and J 0 bases, leaving 21 bases between the germline ends. Here the CDR3 DNA reads TGCAGTGCACGGAGGGCGGGGCGGTTTATAGCCAAAAACATTCAGTACTTC. Protein product: CSARRAGRFIAKNIQYF.

V and J are TRBV4-1 and TRBJ2-3; no definite D call. This CDR3 spans 13 amino acids. V was shortened by 1 base and J by 6 bases, with 8 bases between the two germline ends. Germline V gives CDR1 MGHRA, CDR2 YSYEKL. The CDR3, as DNA: TGCGCCAGCAGCCAAGTCATGTGGGATACGCAGTATTTT. Its protein product is CASSQVMWDTQYF.

This clonotype was counted ten times or more. The V call is TRBV20-1, the J call TRBJ2-7, with unresolved D. The CDR3 is made up of 12 amino acids. The V and J ends lost 3 bases and 5 bases respectively, with 11 bases between them. Germline V gene lookup returns CDR1 DFQATT and CDR2 SNEGSKA (reference sequence). CDR3 protein: CSASDSRHEQYF. CDR3 coding DNA: TGCAGTGCTAGTGACTCACGACACGAGCAGTACTTC.

This clonotype has a handful of counts. This chain uses TRBV5-1 with TRBJ2-4; D call uncertain. The J call is doubtful: the DNA matches TRBJ2-7 better. CDR1 is SGHRS, CDR2 YFSETQ, per germline. The CDR3 has 16 amino acids. For the CDR3, the DNA is TGCGCCAGCAGCTTGTTCGGGCAAGATCTAACCTACGAGCAGTACTTC. Protein: CASSLFGQDLTYEQYF.

The rearrangement joins TRBV13 to TRBJ2-7; D unclear. V was trimmed by 5 bases and J by 1 base, leaving 9 bases between them. This CDR3 comprises 13 residues. Germline-derived CDR1 and CDR2 are PRHDT and FYEKMQ (reference sequence). CDR3 amino acids: CASSPAGSYEQYF. The CDR3 DNA sequence: TGTGCCAGCAGCCCCGCCGGATCCTACGAGCAGTACTTC.

The rearrangement joins TRBV3-1 to TRBJ2-5, with 9 bases lining up with TRBD1. Looked up from germline, CDR1 is LGHDT and CDR2 is YNNKEL (reference sequence). This CDR3 contains 16 residues. J lost 0 bases, V lost 0 bases, and 2 bases had no gene match. CDR3 residues: CASSQEWTGDQETQYF. In nucleotides, the CDR3 is TGTGCCAGCAGCCAAGAGTGGACAGGGGACCAAGAGACCCAGTACTTC.

This clonotype showed up just a few times. A read error may account for a junction end that differs from germline. This rearrangement joins TRBV5-1 to TRBJ2-5; 7 positions agree with TRBD1. Germline V gene sequence: CDR1 SGHRS, CDR2 YFSETQ. The CDR3 length is 14 residues. In DNA form, the CDR3 reads TGTGCCAGCAGTTTAGGACAGGCTCAAGAGACCCAGTACTTC. Residues: CASSLGQAQETQYF.

The chain carries TRBV5-1 and TRBJ1-6; 7 positions match TRBD1. Germline lookup yields CDR1 SGHRS and CDR2 YFSETQ. After removal of 0 bases from V and 8 bases from J, the junction contained 14 bases not matched to a gene. This CDR3 spans 18 amino acids. The DNA of the CDR3 is TGCGCCAGCAGCTTGGACAGGGGTTCGACAACAGTGGATTCACCCCTCCACTTT. It translates to CASSLDRGSTTVDSPLHF.

The chain joins TRBV7-8 to TRBJ1-1; possible D gene TRBD1, 5 bases. Germline V gives CDR1 SGHVS, CDR2 FQNEAQ. This CDR3 is 14 amino acids long. Trimming removed 6 bases from V and 1 base from J, with 12 bases in between. CDR3 sequence (DNA): TGTGCCAGCAGGCGCGGACAACCGAACACTGAAGCTTTCTTT. Residues: CASRRGQPNTEAFF.

The V gene is TRBV7-9, the J gene TRBJ1-4; D is undetermined. This CDR3 contains 13 residues. Germline lookup yields CDR1 SEHNR and CDR2 FQNEAQ (reference sequence). Trimming left V 5 bases short and J 8 bases short, with 12 bases between. This chain's CDR3 is CASSNSIDEKLFF. The CDR3 bases are TGTGCCAGCAGCAATTCAATCGACGAAAAACTGTTTTTT.

This clonotype was seen a few times. The chain joins TRBV6-4 to TRBJ1-2, with D tentatively TRBD1 (5 bases). The germline V gene has CDR1 MRHNA and CDR2 SNTAGT. With 2 bases removed from V and 1 base from J, the gap between germline ends came to 11 bases. This CDR3 comprises 15 residues. The chain's CDR3 is CASSDSGGGNYGYTF. The CDR3, as DNA: TGTGCCAGCAGTGACAGCGGCGGGGGTAACTATGGCTACACCTTC.

V and J are TRBV5-1 and TRBJ2-1; TRBD1 might be the D (6 bases). The CDR3 sequence is 14 residues long. CDR1 and CDR2 (germline): SGHRS, YFSETQ. V was shortened by 5 bases and J by 4 bases, with 13 bases between the two germline ends. CDR3 protein: CASRGALLYNEQFF. Here the CDR3 DNA reads TGCGCCAGCAGGGGGGCACTGCTATACAATGAGCAGTTCTTC.

This clonotype came up a few times. This CDR3 is CASSLLGLETQYF. CDR3 in DNA: TGTGCCAGCAGTTTATTGGGGCTGGAGACCCAGTACTTC. The V call is TRBV12-3 or TRBV12-4, the J call TRBJ2-5; D possibly corresponds to TRBD1 (5 bases). The V gene lost 2 bases and the J gene lost 5 bases, with 9 bases spanning the gap. The CDR3 sequence is 13 residues long.

This clonotype has only a few counts. The chain uses TRBV5-1 and TRBJ2-7, with 7 bases fitting TRBD1. Germline CDR1 reads SGHRS; CDR2 reads YFSETQ. CDR3 size: 16 residues. V dropped 0 bases and J dropped 3; count of bases not matched to a gene: 9. CDR3 in DNA: TGCGCCAGCAGCTTGGTAGGGGGCGAATCCTACTACGAGCAGTACTTC. It yields the protein CASSLVGGESYYEQYF.

This clonotype was seen a few times. V and J are TRBV28 and TRBJ2-7; D not certain. Germline V gene lookup returns CDR1 MDHEN and CDR2 SYDVKM. This CDR3 is 15 amino acids long. V was trimmed by 6 bases and J by 4 bases, leaving 19 bases between them. The CDR3 sequence is CASSFILRSTYEQYF. CDR3 sequence (DNA): TGTGCCAGCAGCTTCATCCTACGGTCCACTTACGAGCAGTACTTC.

V is TRBV29-1 and J is TRBJ2-1, with 9 bases fitting TRBD2. V trimming: 2 bases; J trimming: 4 bases; junction bases outside the gene matches: 15. This CDR3 contains 18 residues. Germline V gene lookup returns CDR1 SQVTM and CDR2 ANQGSEA. The CDR3 bases are TGCAGCGTTGAACTACAGCTTTTTCTAGCGGGGTCTTACAATGAGCAGTTCTTC. This codes for CSVELQLFLAGSYNEQFF.

The rearrangement uses TRBV6-2 or TRBV6-3 and TRBJ2-4; possible D gene TRBD2, 5 bases. The closer fit of TRBJ2-7 to the DNA end suggests the J call may be wrong. Germline V CDR1 and CDR2: MNHEY, SVGEGT. The CDR3 runs to 13 residues. As DNA, the CDR3 is TGTGCCAGCAGTTGCGGGCCGACTTACGAGCAGTACTTC. This gives the protein CASSCGPTYEQYF.

This clonotype was picked up a small number of times. The chain employs TRBV15 and TRBJ2-4; TRBD1 agrees at 12 bases. The junction had 9 bases not matched to a gene; V was cut back by 5 bases and J by 4 bases. The CDR3 covers 17 residues. CDR1 is LNHNV and CDR2 is YYDKDF in the germline V gene (reference sequence). In nucleotides, the CDR3 is TGTGCCACCAGCCTGGGACAGGGGGCAGGGGCAAAAAACATTCAGTACTTC. It codes for CATSLGQGAGAKNIQYF.

The V call is TRBV7-9, the J call TRBJ1-1, with a possible D match to TRBD1 (5 bases). V lost 4 bases and J 3 bases, leaving 15 bases between the germline ends. The CDR3 is made up of 15 amino acids. Looked up from germline, CDR1 is SEHNR and CDR2 is FQNEAQ (reference sequence). CDR3 in DNA: TGTGCCAGCAGCTCAGACCCGGGAGGGGACACTGAAGCTTTCTTT. Protein sequence: CASSSDPGGDTEAFF. The complete variable domain, with remaining parts taken from reference TRBV7-9 and TRBJ1-1, reads DTGVSQNPRHKITKRGQNVTFRCDPISEHNRLYWYRQTLGQGPEFLTYFQNEAQLEKSRLLSDRFSAERPKGSFSTLEIQRTEQGDSAMYLCASSSDPGGDTEAFFGQGTRLTVV.

This clonotype was found a few times. V is TRBV9 and J is TRBJ2-7, with 9 bases that match TRBD1. The CDR3 spans 14 residues. Germline V gene lookup returns CDR1 SGDLS and CDR2 YYNGEE. V lost 2 bases to trimming and J lost 3 bases; unmatched junction nucleotides: 3. The CDR3 DNA reads TGTGCCAGCAGCGTCCGGGACAGGGACTACGAGCAGTACTTC. Its translation is CASSVRDRDYEQYF. The complete variable domain, with remaining parts taken from reference TRBV9 and TRBJ2-7, reads DSGVTQTPKHLITATGQRVTLRCSPRSGDLSVYWYQQSLDQGLQFLIQYYNGEERAKGNILERFSAQQFPDLHSELNLSSLELGDSALYFCASSVRDRDYEQYFGPGTRLTVT.

This clonotype was counted a few times. The rearrangement uses TRBV10-3 and TRBJ2-5; tentatively, D is TRBD1 (5 bases). This CDR3 is built from 12 residues. Germline lookup yields CDR1 ENHRY and CDR2 SYGVKD. The V end lost 6 bases, the J end lost 1 base, and 6 bases lay between the germline ends. DNA of the CDR3: TGTGCCATCAGGGACACCCAAGAGACCCAGTACTTC. Translated: CAIRDTQETQYF.

This clonotype has more than one count but fewer than ten. The genes are TRBV4-2 and TRBJ1-2; 8 nucleotides line up with TRBD1. Germline CDR1 reads LGHNA; CDR2 reads YNFKEQ. This CDR3 is 14 amino acids long. The J segment lost 5 bases and the V segment lost 5 bases, leaving 7 bases of the junction unmatched. The CDR3 protein is CASSYLDREYGYTF. CDR3 coding DNA: TGTGCCAGCAGCTACTTGGACAGGGAATATGGCTACACCTTC.